This TCR beta chain derives from a study of blood T cell repertoires in COVID-19. Study as a whole: The cDNA or gDNA used as material had been derived from T cells, B-cell-depleted T cells, or PBMCs.

Original methodology: Quantification of nucleated cells was approximated via reference gene primer amplification. Sequencing used immunoSEQ multiplex PCR; TCRdb keeps in-frame clones, though not all of them. V, J and clone size reflect that table, while D and trimming were determined from the DNA. The sample includes approximately 15,000 clones, approximately 90% of them seen just once. The V gene end was trimmed by 5 bases and the J gene end by 6 bases; junction bases not matched to a gene: 11. The CDR3 is made up of 16 amino acids. The germline V gene has CDR1 SEHNR and CDR2 FQNEAQ (reference sequence).

The chain employs TRBV7-9 and TRBJ2-1; TRBD1 aligns across 9 bases. This sequence originates from a man in his sixties with active COVID-19. The sample taken for sequencing was peripheral blood. The CDR3 spells CASSRTGTGISNEQFF. The CDR3 nucleotides are TGTGCCAGCAGCCGAACCGGGACAGGGATTTCCAATGAGCAGTTCTTC.